This T cell receptor (beta chain) was recovered during a study of CD8+ T cells in alopecia areata. Treatment defined: oral pan-JAK inhibitor, 5-10 mg twice daily. As part of sample collection, lesional scalp punch biopsies and peripheral blood were taken from alopecia areata patients. Findings and caveats of the study: The study found tofacitinib significantly decreased scalp clonality and expanded CD8+ clones among the top 100. Mice showed TCR sharing more clearly than patients did, possibly owing to HLA.

The V gene end was trimmed by 7 bases and the J gene end by 0 bases; junction bases not matched to a gene: 10. Germline CDR1 SNHLY, CDR2 FYNNEI. The CDR3 extends over 17 amino acids. Extracted RNA was reverse transcribed into cDNA, the sequencing template. Sequenced by immunoSEQ multiplex PCR; TCRdb stores in-frame clones only, minus some. In the table there are around 100,000 clones, about two thirds of which are singletons. As concerns this clone: The antigen is unknown.

The V and J genes are TRBV2 and TRBJ2-2, with 8 positions matching TRBD2. This sequence was found in a human donor with alopecia areata. The source was CD8+ T cells sorted from blood, collected at roughly week 45, from a patient treated with tofacitinib. As DNA, the CDR3 is TGTGCCAGCAATCCAGCGGGGGTAACTTCGAACACCGGGGAGCTGTTTTTT. Translating gives CASNPAGVTSNTGELFF.